The next 28 T cell receptor beta chains were all read from a single sample in a study of PD-1 blockade in mismatch repair-deficient tumors (dated by TCRdb to 2016 to 2017). Library preparation used the immunoSEQ multiplex PCR assay. TCRdb took over this immuneACCESS table, retaining in-frame rearrangements with V and J assigned. Such tables are incomplete; in checked studies, under half of the missing clones stem from an unresolved V gene, and the remainder is unexplained. This sample gives more than 40,000 clones in total; more than 65% of them show up just once. The ten largest clones add up to over 7.5% of the sample. The material was peripheral blood, obtained around 19 weeks after starting pembrolizumab. The receptors were gathered from an adult with mismatch repair-deficient cancer.

The CDR3 DNA sequence: TGTGCCAGTAGTATAGCCGGGGGCGCCTACGAGCAGTACTTC. Translating it yields CASSIAGGAYEQYF. The chain couples TRBV19 to TRBJ2-7, with D perhaps matching TRBD1 or TRBD2 (6 bases each). CDR1 LNHDA and CDR2 SQIVND come from the germline V gene (reference sequence). The V end lost 1 base, the J end lost 2 bases, and 9 bases lay between the germline ends. CDR3 length: 14 amino acids.

V gene TRBV5-1 combines with J gene TRBJ2-7; TRBD1 or TRBD2 may be the D gene (5 bases each). Deletions cut 2 bases from V and 0 bases from J, with 12 bases between. The CDR3 has 15 residues. Germline values: CDR1 SGHRS, CDR2 YFSETQ. This CDR3 reads CASSFGTPVSYEQYF. CDR3 DNA sequence: TGCGCCAGCAGCTTCGGGACGCCGGTCTCCTACGAGCAGTACTTC.

This clone was seen just once. One end of the junction fails to match germline, which may point to a read error. V usage is TRBV4-2 and J usage is TRBJ2-1, with 8 positions matching TRBD2. CDR1 and CDR2 from the germline V gene are LGHNA and YNFKEQ. This CDR3 region has 16 residues. The CDR3 region has the DNA TGTGCCAGCACCCAAGAGAGGAGTAGCGGGATTAATGAGCAGTTCTTC. It specifies CASTQERSSGINEQFF.

The chain uses TRBV13 and TRBJ2-5, with D possibly being TRBD1 (6 bases). Deletions cut 3 bases from V and 2 bases from J, with 7 bases between. Germline-derived CDR1 and CDR2 are PRHDT and FYEKMQ (reference sequence). The CDR3 runs 13 residues. The CDR3 spells CASSFRGQETQYF. In DNA, the CDR3 is TGTGCCAGCAGCTTCAGGGGTCAAGAGACCCAGTACTTC.

The chain couples TRBV7-2 to TRBJ2-3; D is ambiguous. Between the trimmed V and J ends, which lost 3 bases and 0 bases, there was a span of 1 base. CDR1 and CDR2 from the germline V gene are SGHTA and FQGNSA. The CDR3 is made up of 12 amino acids. CDR3 region: CASSFSTDTQYF. In DNA, the CDR3 is TGTGCCAGCAGCTTTAGCACAGATACGCAGTATTTT.

This chain joins TRBV10-1 and TRBJ2-7, with 7 positions matching TRBD1. This CDR3 is built from 13 residues. From germline, CDR1 is WNHNN and CDR2 SYGVQD (reference sequence). With V trimmed by 5 bases and J by 3 bases, 4 bases remained unmatched. The DNA for the CDR3 is TGCGCCAGCAGTTCCGACAGGGACTACGAGCAGTACTTC. This gives the protein CASSSDRDYEQYF.

The chain uses TRBV5-4 and TRBJ1-4; TRBD1 agrees at 7 bases. Germline CDR1 is SGHNT and CDR2 is YYREEE (reference sequence). V trimming: 4 bases; J trimming: 8 bases; junction bases outside the gene matches: 8. The CDR3 sequence is 14 residues long. The DNA of the CDR3 is TGTGCCAGCAGCGAAAACAGGGGCTCCGAAAAACTGTTTTTT. Protein sequence: CASSENRGSEKLFF.

This sequence joins TRBV11-3 and TRBJ2-7; D not resolved. The CDR3 covers 14 residues. Trimming cost V 2 bases and J 6 bases, with 14 bases left between them. Germline V gives CDR1 SGHNT, CDR2 YENEEA. The CDR3 DNA reads as TGTGCCAGCAGCTTAAGTAAGATGGCAGGCGAGCAGTACTTC. Encoded protein: CASSLSKMAGEQYF.

The J gene is TRBJ2-1, the V gene TRBV28, with 10 bases identical to TRBD1. Trimming at V came to 6 bases and at J to 7 bases, leaving 12 bases not matched to a gene. The germline gives CDR1 MDHEN, CDR2 SYDVKM. The CDR3 spans 16 residues. CDR3 DNA sequence: TGTGCCAGCAGGGGTCCCCGGGACAGGGGACGAAATGAGCAGTTCTTC. Translation: CASRGPRDRGRNEQFF.

The CDR3 sequence is CASSEISDRSGEKLFF. The CDR3 region has the DNA TGTGCCAGCAGTGAAATCTCAGACAGGAGCGGAGAAAAACTGTTTTTT. The V and J genes are TRBV25-1 and TRBJ1-4, with TRBD1 as a possible D gene (6 bases). CDR3 length equals 16 residues. Germline CDR1 reads MGHDK; CDR2 reads SYGVNS. With 2 bases removed from V and 8 bases from J, the gap between germline ends came to 18 bases. Full variable domain (remainder filled in from reference TRBV25-1 and TRBJ1-4): EADIYQTPRYLVIGTGKKITLECSQTMGHDKMYWYQQDPGMELHLIHYSYGVNSTEKGDLSSESTVSRIRTEHFPLTLESARPSHTSQYLCASSEISDRSGEKLFFGSGTQLSVL.

This clone came up a few times. The DNA of the CDR3 is TGTGCCAGTCAAAAGAGGGGGCAGGGGCCGAACACCGGGGAGCTGTTTTTT. Its protein is CASQKRGQGPNTGELFF. V is TRBV19 and J is TRBJ2-2; 7 bases are shared with TRBD1. J lost 0 bases, V lost 8 bases, and 12 bases had no gene match. The CDR3 consists of 17 residues. The germline V gene encodes CDR1 LNHDA and CDR2 SQIVND (reference sequence).

This chain connects TRBV5-1 to TRBJ2-3; D is unresolved. Germline CDR1 SGHRS, CDR2 YFSETQ. Trimming removed 0 bases at V and 3 bases at J, with 14 bases between. The CDR3 runs 16 residues. The CDR3 is CASSLVTLMGTDTQYF. In nucleotides, the CDR3 is TGCGCCAGCAGCTTGGTAACCCTGATGGGTACAGATACGCAGTATTTT.

The J gene is TRBJ2-4, the V gene TRBV9; TRBD2 aligns across 16 bases. CDR1 SGDLS and CDR2 YYNGEE come from the germline V gene. The CDR3 length is 17 residues. With V trimmed by 5 bases and J by 5 bases, 7 bases remained unmatched. The CDR3 region has the DNA TGTGCCAGCAGTCAAGGGACTAGCGGGAGGGGCCAAAACATTCAGTACTTC. This encodes CASSQGTSGRGQNIQYF.

This clone turned up a few times. The chain links TRBV4-2 to TRBJ1-1, with D possibly TRBD1 on 5 matching bases. CDR3 length: 15 amino acids. Germline V gives CDR1 LGHNA, CDR2 YNFKEQ. Trimming pared 0 bases from V and 5 bases from J, leaving 13 bases between. The CDR3 here is CASSQDQGGLTEAFF. As DNA, the CDR3 is TGTGCCAGCAGCCAAGATCAGGGTGGGCTAACTGAAGCTTTCTTT.

The CDR3 bases are TGTGCCAGTAGGATTTTGACAGCCGCGAACACTGAAGCTTTCTTT. It encodes CASRILTAANTEAFF. The chain joins TRBV19 to TRBJ1-1; possible D gene TRBD1, 5 bases. Germline V gene data show CDR1 as LNHDA and CDR2 as SQIVND (reference sequence). Deletions cut 6 bases from V and 1 base from J, with 15 bases between. The length of the CDR3 is 15 residues.

The rearrangement uses TRBV25-1 and TRBJ1-1; D is uncertain. V was trimmed by 6 bases and J by 3 bases, leaving 14 bases between them. The CDR3 spans 14 residues. The germline V gene has CDR1 MGHDK and CDR2 SYGVNS. CDR3 residues: CASRIRSRYTEAFF. CDR3 nucleotides: TGTGCCAGCAGAATACGCTCACGGTACACTGAAGCTTTCTTT. The variable domain in full, completed from reference TRBV25-1 and TRBJ1-1, reads EADIYQTPRYLVIGTGKKITLECSQTMGHDKMYWYQQDPGMELHLIHYSYGVNSTEKGDLSSESTVSRIRTEHFPLTLESARPSHTSQYLCASRIRSRYTEAFFGQGTRLTVV.

The chain links TRBV30 to TRBJ2-7; no clear D. This CDR3 is built from 11 residues. Per the germline V gene, CDR1 is GTSNPN and CDR2 is SVGIG (reference sequence). V lost 3 bases, J lost 4 bases, and 7 bases lay in between. In DNA form, the CDR3 reads TGTGCCTGGAGACGGGCGTACGAGCAGTACTTC. Translation: CAWRRAYEQYF.

The chain uses TRBV27 and TRBJ1-5; tentative D call: TRBD1 (5 bases). Trimming shortened V by 4 bases and J by 6 bases, and 16 bases separated the two germline ends. The germline V gene has CDR1 MNHEY and CDR2 SMNVEV (reference sequence). There are 15 residues in the CDR3. As DNA, the CDR3 is TGTGCCAGCAGTTCGGGGGACGGGTGGGGTCAGCCCCAGCATTTT. Its protein is CASSSGDGWGQPQHF.

The chain employs TRBV25-1 and TRBJ2-3; D ambiguous. The CDR3 covers 11 residues. The V and J ends lost 7 bases and 8 bases respectively, with 10 bases between them. In germline, CDR1 is MGHDK, CDR2 SYGVNS. The chain's CDR3 is CASILGGTQYF. DNA of the CDR3: TGTGCCAGCATTCTCGGCGGTACGCAGTATTTT.

The chain employs TRBV5-1 and TRBJ1-1; TRBD1 is a possible D gene (5 bases). Germline lookup yields CDR1 SGHRS and CDR2 YFSETQ. The CDR3 is 13 amino acids. V lost 3 bases, J lost 1 base, and 7 bases lay in between. This CDR3 is CASSSTANTEAFF. The CDR3, as DNA: TGCGCCAGCAGCTCGACAGCGAACACTGAAGCTTTCTTT.

The V gene is TRBV5-4, the J gene TRBJ2-7; TRBD1 matches at 8 bases. This CDR3 has 14 amino acids. Per the germline V gene, CDR1 is SGHNT and CDR2 is YYREEE (reference sequence). The ends lost 5 bases at V and 4 bases at J; junction bases unmatched: 8. CDR3 region: CASSQQGEHYEQYF. For the CDR3, the DNA is TGTGCCAGCAGTCAACAGGGGGAACATTACGAGCAGTACTTC. Together with reference TRBV5-4 and TRBJ2-7, the CDR3 gives the full variable domain: ETGVTQSPTHLIKTRGQQVTLRCSSQSGHNTVSWYQQALGQGPQFIFQYYREEENGRGNFPPRFSGLQFPNYSSELNVNALELDDSALYLCASSQQGEHYEQYFGPGTRLTVT.

The chain uses TRBV10-3 and TRBJ2-5; 11 bases fit TRBD2. V lost 6 bases, J lost 0 bases, and 12 bases stayed unmatched. Germline V gene sequence: CDR1 ENHRY, CDR2 SYGVKD. This CDR3 has 18 amino acids. The CDR3 is CAISEPGLAGPYQETQYF. The CDR3 DNA is TGTGCCATCAGCGAACCCGGACTAGCGGGCCCATACCAAGAGACCCAGTACTTC.

The chain links TRBV7-9 to TRBJ1-1; the D is unclear. Looked up from germline, CDR1 is SEHNR and CDR2 is FQNEAQ (reference sequence). CDR3 length equals 14 residues. V was trimmed by 5 bases and J by 1 base, leaving 11 bases between them. CDR3 sequence (DNA): TGTGCCAGCAGCCCCGGGCCAAGGAACACTGAAGCTTTCTTT. Encoded protein: CASSPGPRNTEAFF.

The chain joins TRBV19 to TRBJ2-1; 10 bases map to TRBD2. Trimming at V came to 3 bases and at J to 0 bases, leaving 11 bases not matched to a gene. The CDR3 has 19 residues. Germline loops: CDR1 LNHDA, CDR2 SQIVND (reference sequence). This chain's CDR3 is CASSILRLAGGSSYNEQFF. In DNA, the CDR3 is TGTGCCAGTAGTATTCTCCGACTAGCGGGTGGGAGCTCCTACAATGAGCAGTTCTTC.

The gene calls are TRBV7-2 and TRBJ2-7; 7 bases agree with TRBD2. With V trimmed by 3 bases and J by 4 bases, 6 bases remained unmatched. This CDR3 is built from 14 residues. Germline V gene lookup returns CDR1 SGHTA and CDR2 FQGNSA. The CDR3 region has the DNA TGTGCCAGCAGCTTGATAGCGGGCCAATACGAGCAGTACTTC. Its translation is CASSLIAGQYEQYF.

The CDR3 bases are TGTGCCAGCAGACGATCTAGCAATCAGCCCCAGCATTTT. The encoded protein is CASRRSSNQPQHF. This chain uses TRBV27 with TRBJ1-5; D gene uncertain. Germline V lookup: CDR1 MNHEY, CDR2 SMNVEV (reference sequence). This CDR3 has 13 residues. V lost 6 bases and J lost 0, with 6 bases in between.

The chain has TRBV2 and TRBJ1-2, with D unresolved. V shed 7 bases and J shed 14 bases, with 17 bases lying between them. The CDR3 has 11 amino acids. Germline V gene data show CDR1 as SNHLY and CDR2 as FYNNEI. CDR3 coding DNA: TGTGCCAGCACCTTCCAAGCCTCATATACCTTC. Encoded protein: CASTFQASYTF. The complete variable domain, with remaining parts taken from reference TRBV2 and TRBJ1-2, reads EPEVTQTPSHQVTQMGQEVILRCVPISNHLYFYWYRQILGQKVEFLVSFYNNEISEKSEIFDDQFSVERPDGSNFTLKIRSTKLEDSAMYFCASTFQASYTFGSGTRLTVV.

This clone showed up just a few times. This chain links TRBV5-1 with TRBJ2-7; TRBD2 aligns across 11 bases. Germline values: CDR1 SGHRS, CDR2 YFSETQ. The V gene end was trimmed by 1 base and the J gene end by 2 bases; junction bases not matched to a gene: 11. This CDR3 has 18 amino acids. CDR3 DNA: TGCGCCAGCAGCTTGACTAGCGGGAGTTTGGGGGCCGCCTACGAGCAGTACTTC. Its translation: CASSLTSGSLGAAYEQYF.